The sequence of this TCR beta chain was determined in a study of early T cells in non-severe SARS-CoV-2 infection. Study information: Alpha and beta chains were unpaired, from unsorted whole-blood bulk RNA.

V lost 4 bases and J lost 2; bases outside the gene matches: 5. From germline, CDR1 is LGHDT and CDR2 YNNKEL (reference sequence). CDR3 size: 15 residues. Unique molecular identifier tags were affixed to discrete cDNA molecules. TCRdb re-called the 5' RACE reads with MiXCR, one entry per CDR3 protein. The data show about 64,000 distinct CDR3 sequences, around 13% seen once. Study findings and constraints: Matching results from VDJdb favored anti-spike CD8 responses, leaving private and CD4 specificities undetected.

For this clonotype: What it binds is unknown.

Input material: whole blood. The TCR comes from an adult who was a healthcare worker with PCR-confirmed SARS-CoV-2 infection or an uninfected control (not recorded which). The chain joins TRBV3-1 to TRBJ2-5; 9 bases line up with TRBD1. The CDR3 sequence is CASSRTGAGQETQYF. In DNA form, the CDR3 reads TGTGCCAGCAGCCGGACAGGGGCCGGTCAAGAGACCCAGTACTTC.